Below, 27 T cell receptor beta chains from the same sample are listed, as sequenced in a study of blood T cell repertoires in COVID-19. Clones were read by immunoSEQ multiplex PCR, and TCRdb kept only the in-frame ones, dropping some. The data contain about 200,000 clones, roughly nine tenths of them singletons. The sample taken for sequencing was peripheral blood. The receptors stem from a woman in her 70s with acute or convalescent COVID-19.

The CDR3 DNA follows: TGTGCCAGCAGCTTATTCGGGACAGGGGGCAACTCTGGAAACACCATATATTTT. Its protein is CASSLFGTGGNSGNTIYF. The V call is TRBV7-2, the J call TRBJ1-3, with 12 positions matching TRBD1. The ends lost 2 bases at V and 0 bases at J; junction bases unmatched: 5. This CDR3 has 18 residues. Germline V lookup: CDR1 SGHTA, CDR2 FQGNSA.

Here the CDR3 DNA reads TGTGCCAGCAGCCCGCAACAGGGGGCTGGCTATGGCTACACCTTC. This sequence encodes CASSPQQGAGYGYTF. The rearrangement uses TRBV5-5 and TRBJ1-2, with 9 bases that match TRBD1. The CDR3 sequence is 15 residues long. Germline V gene data show CDR1 as SGHKS and CDR2 as YYEKEE (reference sequence). The junction had 8 bases not matched to a gene; V was cut back by 4 bases and J by 4 bases.

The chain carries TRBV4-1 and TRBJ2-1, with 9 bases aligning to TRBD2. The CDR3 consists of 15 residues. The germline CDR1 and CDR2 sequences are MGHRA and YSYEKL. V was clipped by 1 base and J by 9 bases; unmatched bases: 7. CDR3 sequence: CASSQAAGGLREQFF. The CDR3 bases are TGCGCCAGCAGCCAAGCAGCGGGGGGCCTCCGTGAGCAGTTCTTC.

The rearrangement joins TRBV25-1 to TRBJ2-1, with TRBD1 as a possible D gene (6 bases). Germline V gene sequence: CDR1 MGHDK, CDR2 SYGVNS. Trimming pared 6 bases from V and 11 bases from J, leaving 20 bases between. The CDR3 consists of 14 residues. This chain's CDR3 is CASSANSQTGQQFF. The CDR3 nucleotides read TGTGCCAGCAGCGCGAACTCACAGACAGGACAGCAGTTCTTC.

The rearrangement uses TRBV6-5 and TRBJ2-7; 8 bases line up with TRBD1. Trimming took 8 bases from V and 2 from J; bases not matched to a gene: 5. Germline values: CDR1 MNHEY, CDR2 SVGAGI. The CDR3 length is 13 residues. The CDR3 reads CASYQGAPYEQYF. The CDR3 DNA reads TGTGCCAGCTATCAGGGGGCTCCCTACGAGCAGTACTTC.

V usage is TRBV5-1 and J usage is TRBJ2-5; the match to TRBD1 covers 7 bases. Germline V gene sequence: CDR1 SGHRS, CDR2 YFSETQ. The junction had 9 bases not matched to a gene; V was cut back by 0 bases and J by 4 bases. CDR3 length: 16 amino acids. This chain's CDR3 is CASSLGNRGNGETQYF. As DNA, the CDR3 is TGCGCCAGCAGCTTGGGTAACAGGGGTAACGGAGAGACCCAGTACTTC.

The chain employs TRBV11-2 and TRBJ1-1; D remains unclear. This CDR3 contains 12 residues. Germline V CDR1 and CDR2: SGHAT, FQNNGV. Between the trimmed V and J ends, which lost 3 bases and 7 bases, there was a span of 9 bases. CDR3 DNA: TGTGCCAGCAGCTTCTTTGTCGGTGAAGCTTTCTTT. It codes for CASSFFVGEAFF.

This chain's CDR3 is CASSYDTVQETQYF. The CDR3 nucleotides read TGTGCCAGCAGTTACGATACAGTCCAAGAGACCCAGTACTTC. This chain uses TRBV6-2 or TRBV6-3 with TRBJ2-5; D is ambiguous. Germline V gene data show CDR1 as MNHEY and CDR2 as SVGEGT. This CDR3 comprises 14 residues. Trimming left V 2 bases short and J 1 base short, with 8 bases between.

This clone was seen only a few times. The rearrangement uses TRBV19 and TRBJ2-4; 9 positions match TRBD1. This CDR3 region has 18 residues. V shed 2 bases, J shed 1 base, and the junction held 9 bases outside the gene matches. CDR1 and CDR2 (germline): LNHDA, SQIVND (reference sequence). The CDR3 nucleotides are TGTGCCAGTAGTATAATCCGGGTGGACAGGGGCGCCAAAAACATTCAGTACTTC. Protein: CASSIIRVDRGAKNIQYF.

DNA of the CDR3: TGTGCCAGCTCACCAGGGACATTCTCTGGAAACACCATATATTTT. This encodes CASSPGTFSGNTIYF. The rearrangement joins TRBV18 to TRBJ1-3, with D tentatively TRBD1 (6 bases). This CDR3 spans 15 amino acids. V lost 2 bases to trimming and J lost 0 bases, with 8 bases between them. Germline V gene sequence: CDR1 KGHSH, CDR2 LQKENI.

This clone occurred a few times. This chain's CDR3 is CASSTQGDYGYTF. CDR3 DNA: TGCGCCAGCAGCACCCAAGGGGACTATGGCTACACCTTC. The chain has TRBV5-1 and TRBJ1-2, with D perhaps matching TRBD1 (5 bases). The CDR3 has 13 residues. V lost 4 bases and J 3 bases, leaving 10 bases between the germline ends. Germline CDR1 SGHRS, CDR2 YFSETQ.

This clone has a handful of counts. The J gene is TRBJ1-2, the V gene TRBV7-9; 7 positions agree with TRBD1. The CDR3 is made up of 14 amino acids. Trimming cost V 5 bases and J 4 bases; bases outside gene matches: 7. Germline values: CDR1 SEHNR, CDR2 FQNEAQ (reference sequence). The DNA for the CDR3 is TGTGCCAGCAGCCGACAGGGCTTGGGCTATGGCTACACCTTC. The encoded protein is CASSRQGLGYGYTF.

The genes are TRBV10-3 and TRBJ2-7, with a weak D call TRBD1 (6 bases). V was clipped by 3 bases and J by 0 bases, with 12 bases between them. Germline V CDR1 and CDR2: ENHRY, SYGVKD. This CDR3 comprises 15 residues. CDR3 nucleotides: TGTGCCATCAGTGAAGGGACAAGGAGCTCCTACGAGCAGTACTTC. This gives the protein CAISEGTRSSYEQYF.

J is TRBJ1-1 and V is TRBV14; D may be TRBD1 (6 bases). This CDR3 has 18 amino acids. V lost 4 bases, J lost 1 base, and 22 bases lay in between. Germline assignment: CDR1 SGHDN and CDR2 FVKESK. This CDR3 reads CASSRSLFTGLGNTEAFF. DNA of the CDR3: TGTGCCAGCAGCCGCTCCCTTTTTACAGGGTTGGGGAACACTGAAGCTTTCTTT.

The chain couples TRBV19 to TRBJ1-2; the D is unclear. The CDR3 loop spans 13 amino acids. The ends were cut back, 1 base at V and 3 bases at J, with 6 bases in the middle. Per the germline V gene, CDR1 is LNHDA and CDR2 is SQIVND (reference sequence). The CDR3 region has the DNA TGTGCCAGTAGTATAGGGGAGGACTATGGCTACACCTTC. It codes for CASSIGEDYGYTF.

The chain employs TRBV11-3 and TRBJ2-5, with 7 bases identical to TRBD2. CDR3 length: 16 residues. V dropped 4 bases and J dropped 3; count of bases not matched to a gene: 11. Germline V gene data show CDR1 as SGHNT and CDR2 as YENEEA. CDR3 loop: CASSSPQREREETQYF. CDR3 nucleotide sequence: TGTGCCAGCAGCTCCCCTCAGCGGGAAAGGGAAGAGACCCAGTACTTC.

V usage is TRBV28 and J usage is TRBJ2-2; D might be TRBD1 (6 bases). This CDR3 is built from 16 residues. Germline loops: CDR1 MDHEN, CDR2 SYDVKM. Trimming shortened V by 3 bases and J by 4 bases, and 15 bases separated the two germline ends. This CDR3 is CASSFSTGGSTGELFF. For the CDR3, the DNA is TGTGCCAGCAGTTTCTCGACAGGCGGATCCACCGGGGAGCTGTTTTTT.

The CDR3 DNA follows: TGCGCCAGCAGCTCTCAGGCAGATACGCAGTATTTT. Amino acid sequence: CASSSQADTQYF. The rearrangement joins TRBV5-1 to TRBJ2-3; D gene uncertain. Germline V gives CDR1 SGHRS, CDR2 YFSETQ. This CDR3 comprises 12 residues. The V and J ends lost 3 bases and 4 bases respectively, with 6 bases between them. Full variable domain (rest looked up from reference TRBV5-1 and TRBJ2-3): KAGVTQTPRYLIKTRGQQVTLSCSPISGHRSVSWYQQTPGQGLQFLFEYFSETQRNKGNFPGRFSGRQFSNSRSEMNVSTLELGDSALYLCASSSQADTQYFGPGTRLTVL.

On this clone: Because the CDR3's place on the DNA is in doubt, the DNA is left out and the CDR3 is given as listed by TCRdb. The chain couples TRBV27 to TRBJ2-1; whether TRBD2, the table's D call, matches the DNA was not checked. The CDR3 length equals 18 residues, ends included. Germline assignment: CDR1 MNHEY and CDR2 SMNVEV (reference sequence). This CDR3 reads CASSSSTSGGPSYNEQFF.

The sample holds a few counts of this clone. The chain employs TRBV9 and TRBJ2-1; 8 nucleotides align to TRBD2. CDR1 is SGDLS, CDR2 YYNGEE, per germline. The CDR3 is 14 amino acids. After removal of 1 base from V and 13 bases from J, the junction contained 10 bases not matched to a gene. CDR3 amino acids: CASSVSGTREEQFF. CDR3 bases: TGTGCCAGCAGCGTAAGTGGGACTAGGGAAGAACAGTTCTTC.

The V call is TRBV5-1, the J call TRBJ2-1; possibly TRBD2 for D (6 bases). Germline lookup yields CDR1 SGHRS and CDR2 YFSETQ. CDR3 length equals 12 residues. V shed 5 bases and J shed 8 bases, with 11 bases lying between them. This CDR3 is CASSKIADEQFF. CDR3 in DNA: TGCGCCAGCAGTAAGATAGCGGATGAGCAGTTCTTC.

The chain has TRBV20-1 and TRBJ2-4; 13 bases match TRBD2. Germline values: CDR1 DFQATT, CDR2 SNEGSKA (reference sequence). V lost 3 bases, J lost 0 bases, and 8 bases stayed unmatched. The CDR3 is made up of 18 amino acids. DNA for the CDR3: TGCAGTGCTAGTAGACTAGCGGGAGGTTCCTTAGCCAAAAACATTCAGTACTTC. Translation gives CSASRLAGGSLAKNIQYF.

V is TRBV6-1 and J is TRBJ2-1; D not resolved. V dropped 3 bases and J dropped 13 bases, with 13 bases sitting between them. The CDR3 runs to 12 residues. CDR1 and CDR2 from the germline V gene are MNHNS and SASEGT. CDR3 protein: CASSDKVQVQFF. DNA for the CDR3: TGTGCCAGCAGTGATAAGGTCCAGGTCCAGTTCTTC.

This CDR3 reads CASSTLQGASTDTQYF. In DNA, the CDR3 is TGTGCCAGCTCAACTCTGCAGGGGGCTAGCACAGATACGCAGTATTTT. J is TRBJ2-3 and V is TRBV18; 8 nucleotides align to TRBD1. After removal of 5 bases from V and 0 bases from J, the junction contained 7 bases not matched to a gene. The CDR3 loop spans 16 amino acids. Looked up from germline, CDR1 is KGHSH and CDR2 is LQKENI.

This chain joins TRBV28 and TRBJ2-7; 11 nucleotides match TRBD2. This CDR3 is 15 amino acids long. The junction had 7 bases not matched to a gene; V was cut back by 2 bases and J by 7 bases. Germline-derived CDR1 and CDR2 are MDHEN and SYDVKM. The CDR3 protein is CASSLLGLAGNEQYF. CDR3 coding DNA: TGTGCCAGCAGTTTACTAGGACTAGCGGGCAATGAGCAGTACTTC.

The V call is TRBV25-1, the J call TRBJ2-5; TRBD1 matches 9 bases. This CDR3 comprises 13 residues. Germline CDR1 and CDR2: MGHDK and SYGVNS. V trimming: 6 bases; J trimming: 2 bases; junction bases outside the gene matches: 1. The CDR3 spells CASSDRGQETQYF. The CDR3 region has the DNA TGTGCCAGCAGCGACAGGGGGCAAGAGACCCAGTACTTC.

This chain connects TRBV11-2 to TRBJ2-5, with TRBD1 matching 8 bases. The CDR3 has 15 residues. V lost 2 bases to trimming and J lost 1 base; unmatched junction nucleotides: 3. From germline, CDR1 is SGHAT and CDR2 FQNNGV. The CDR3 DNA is TGTGCCAGCAGCTTATCGACAGGGGCCCAAGAGACCCAGTACTTC. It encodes CASSLSTGAQETQYF. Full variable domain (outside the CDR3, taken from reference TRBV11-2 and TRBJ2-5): EAGVAQSPRYKIIEKRQSVAFWCNPISGHATLYWYQQILGQGPKLLIQFQNNGVVDDSQLPKDRFSAERLKGVDSTLKIQPAKLEDSAVYLCASSLSTGAQETQYFGPGTRLLVL.